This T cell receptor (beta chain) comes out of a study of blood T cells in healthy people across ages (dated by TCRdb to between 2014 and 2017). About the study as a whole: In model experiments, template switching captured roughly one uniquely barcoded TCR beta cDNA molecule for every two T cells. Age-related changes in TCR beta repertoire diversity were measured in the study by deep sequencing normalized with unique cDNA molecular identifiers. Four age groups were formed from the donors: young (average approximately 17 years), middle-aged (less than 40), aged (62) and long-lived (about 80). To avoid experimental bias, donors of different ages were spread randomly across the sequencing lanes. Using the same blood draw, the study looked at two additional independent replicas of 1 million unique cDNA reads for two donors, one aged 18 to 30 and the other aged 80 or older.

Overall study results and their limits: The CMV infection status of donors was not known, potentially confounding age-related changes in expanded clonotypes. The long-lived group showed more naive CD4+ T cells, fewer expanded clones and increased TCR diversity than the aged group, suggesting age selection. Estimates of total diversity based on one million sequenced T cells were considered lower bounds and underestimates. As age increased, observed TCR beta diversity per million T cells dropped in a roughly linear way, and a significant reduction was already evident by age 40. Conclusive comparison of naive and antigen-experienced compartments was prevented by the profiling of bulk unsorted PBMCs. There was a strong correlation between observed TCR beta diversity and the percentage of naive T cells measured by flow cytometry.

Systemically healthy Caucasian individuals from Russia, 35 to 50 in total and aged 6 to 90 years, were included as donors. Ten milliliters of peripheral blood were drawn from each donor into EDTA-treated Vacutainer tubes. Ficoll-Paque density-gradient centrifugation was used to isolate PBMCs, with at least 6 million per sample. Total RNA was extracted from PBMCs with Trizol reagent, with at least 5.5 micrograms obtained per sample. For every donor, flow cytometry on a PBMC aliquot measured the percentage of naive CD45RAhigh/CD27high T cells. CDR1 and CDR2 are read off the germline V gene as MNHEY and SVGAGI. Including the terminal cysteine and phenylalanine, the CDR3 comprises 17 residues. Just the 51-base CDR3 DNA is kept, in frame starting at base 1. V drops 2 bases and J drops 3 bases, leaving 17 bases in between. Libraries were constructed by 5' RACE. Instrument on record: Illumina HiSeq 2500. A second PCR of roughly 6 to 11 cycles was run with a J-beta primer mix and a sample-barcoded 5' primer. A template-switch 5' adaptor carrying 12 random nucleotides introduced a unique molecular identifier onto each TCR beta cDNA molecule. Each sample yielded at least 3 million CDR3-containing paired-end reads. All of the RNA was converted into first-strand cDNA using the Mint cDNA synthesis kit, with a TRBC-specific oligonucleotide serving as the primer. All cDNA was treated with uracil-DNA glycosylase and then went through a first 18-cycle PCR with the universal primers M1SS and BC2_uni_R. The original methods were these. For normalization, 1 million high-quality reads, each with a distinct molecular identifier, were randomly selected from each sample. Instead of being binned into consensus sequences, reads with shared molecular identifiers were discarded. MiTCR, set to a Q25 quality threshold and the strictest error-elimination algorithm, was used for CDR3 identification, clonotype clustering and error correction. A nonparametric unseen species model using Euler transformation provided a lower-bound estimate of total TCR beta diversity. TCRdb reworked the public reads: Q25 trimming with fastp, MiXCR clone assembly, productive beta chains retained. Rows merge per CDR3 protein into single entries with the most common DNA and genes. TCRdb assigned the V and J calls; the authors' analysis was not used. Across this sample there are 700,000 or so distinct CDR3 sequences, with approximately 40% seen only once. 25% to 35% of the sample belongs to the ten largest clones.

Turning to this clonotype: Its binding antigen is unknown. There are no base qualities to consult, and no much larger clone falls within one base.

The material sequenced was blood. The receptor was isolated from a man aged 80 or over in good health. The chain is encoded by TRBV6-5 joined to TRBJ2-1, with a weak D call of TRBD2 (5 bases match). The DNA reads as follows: TGTGCCAGCAGTTACAGGCGGGCCTATGGTGGCTACAATGAGCAGTTCTTC. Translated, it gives CASSYRRAYGGYNEQFF.